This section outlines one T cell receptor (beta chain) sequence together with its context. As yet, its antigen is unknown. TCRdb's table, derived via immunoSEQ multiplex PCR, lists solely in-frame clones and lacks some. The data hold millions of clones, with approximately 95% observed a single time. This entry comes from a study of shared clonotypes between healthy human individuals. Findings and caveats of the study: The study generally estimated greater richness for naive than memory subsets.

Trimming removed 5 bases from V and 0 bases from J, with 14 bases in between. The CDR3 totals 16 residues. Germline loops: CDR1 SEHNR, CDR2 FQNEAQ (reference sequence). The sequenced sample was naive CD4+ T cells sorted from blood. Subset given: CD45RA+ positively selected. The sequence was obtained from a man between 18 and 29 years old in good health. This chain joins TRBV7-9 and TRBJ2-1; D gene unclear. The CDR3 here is CASSTPGLLSYNEQFF. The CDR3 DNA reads TGTGCCAGCAGCACCCCCGGGTTACTCTCCTACAATGAGCAGTTCTTC.